The entry below describes one T cell receptor beta chain. The target antigen is unknown. Preparation of the TCRbeta library used unique molecular identifiers. MiXCR, applied by TCRdb to the PCR reads, yields one record per CDR3 protein. The sample contains 450,000 to 550,000 distinct CDR3 sequences, around 10% of which appear only once. There are 16 residues in the CDR3. With V trimmed by 3 bases and J by 6 bases, 12 bases remained unmatched. CDR1 is SGHTA and CDR2 is FQGNSA in the germline V gene. This record belongs to a study of T-cell reconstitution after alpha-beta-depleted transplantation in children. Study results and limitations: One year post-transplant, T-cell counts and diversity were largely derived from T cells produced anew. Reportedly, only several hundred clones from non-depleted graft cells drove alpha-beta T-cell counts at about two months.

The clonotype was recovered from a female patient aged 2-9 years who had a stem cell transplant for aplastic anemia, so the T cells may come from the graft donor. Sample: PBMCs, mostly from graft donor cells, taken 180 days after TCRalphabeta/CD19-depleted stem cell transplant. This rearrangement joins TRBV7-2 to TRBJ2-3; 7 bases match TRBD2. Written as DNA, the CDR3 is TGTGCCAGCAGCTTTCGACTAGCACTAAGTAAGGATACGCAGTATTTT. Amino acid sequence: CASSFRLALSKDTQYF.